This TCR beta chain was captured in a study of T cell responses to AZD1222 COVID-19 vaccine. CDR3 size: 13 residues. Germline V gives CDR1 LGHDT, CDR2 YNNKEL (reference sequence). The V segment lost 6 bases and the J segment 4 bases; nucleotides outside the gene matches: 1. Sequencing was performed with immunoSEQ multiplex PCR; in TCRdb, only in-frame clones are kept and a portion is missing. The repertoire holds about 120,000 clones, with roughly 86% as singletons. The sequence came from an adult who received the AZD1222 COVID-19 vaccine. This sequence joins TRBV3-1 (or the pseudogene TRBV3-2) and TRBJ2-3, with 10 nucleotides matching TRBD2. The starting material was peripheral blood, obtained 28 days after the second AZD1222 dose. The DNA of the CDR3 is TGTGCCAGCAGGACTAGCGGGTCAGATACGCAGTATTTT. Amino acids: CASRTSGSDTQYF.